This T cell receptor beta chain was sequenced in a study of blood T cell repertoires in COVID-19. CDR1 KGHSH and CDR2 LQKENI come from the germline V gene. The CDR3 has 16 residues. Trimming removed 2 bases from V and 4 bases from J, with 12 bases in between. In the original analysis: Amplifying reference gene primers gave estimates of nucleated cell counts. TCRdb's table, derived via immunoSEQ multiplex PCR, lists solely in-frame clones and lacks some. The DNA gave D and trimming, while V, J and clone size come from that table. The sample carries over 55,000 clones, approximately 85% recorded once. Sample: peripheral blood. The receptor was derived from a man in his fifties or sixties with acute or convalescent COVID-19. The chain couples TRBV18 to TRBJ2-6; TRBD1 is a possible D gene (6 bases). In nucleotides, the CDR3 is TGTGCCAGCTCACCATCAGGGGCGAGAGGGGCCAACGTCCTGACTTTC. It encodes CASSPSGARGANVLTF.